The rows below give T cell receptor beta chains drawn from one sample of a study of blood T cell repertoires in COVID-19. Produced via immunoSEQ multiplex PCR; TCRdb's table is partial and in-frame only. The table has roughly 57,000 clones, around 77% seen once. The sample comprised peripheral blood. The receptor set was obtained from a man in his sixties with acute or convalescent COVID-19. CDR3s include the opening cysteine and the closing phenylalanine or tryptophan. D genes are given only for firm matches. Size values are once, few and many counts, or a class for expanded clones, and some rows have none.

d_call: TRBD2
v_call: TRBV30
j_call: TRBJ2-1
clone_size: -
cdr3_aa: CAWSLWTSGGIRQFF
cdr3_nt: TGTGCCTGGAGCCTATGGACTAGCGGGGGGATCCGGCAGTTCTTC

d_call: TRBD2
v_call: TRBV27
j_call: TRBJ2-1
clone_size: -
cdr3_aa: CASSLSLRGGLFVNEQFF
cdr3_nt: TGTGCCAGCAGTTTATCGTTGCGGGGGGGCCTTTTCGTAAATGAGCAGTTCTTC

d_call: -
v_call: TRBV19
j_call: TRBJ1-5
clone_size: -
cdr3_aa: CASSIAGKSNQPQHF
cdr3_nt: TGTGCCAGTAGTATAGCAGGGAAGAGCAATCAGCCCCAGCATTTT

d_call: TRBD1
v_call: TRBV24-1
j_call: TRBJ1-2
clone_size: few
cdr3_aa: CATSDSGVRGRGGYTF
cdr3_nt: TGTGCCACCAGTGATTCTGGAGTCAGGGGGCGCGGTGGCTACACCTTC

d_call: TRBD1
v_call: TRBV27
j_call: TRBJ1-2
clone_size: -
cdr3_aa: CASSPRTGTNYGYTF
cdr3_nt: TGTGCCAGCAGTCCTCGGACAGGGACCAACTATGGCTACACCTTC

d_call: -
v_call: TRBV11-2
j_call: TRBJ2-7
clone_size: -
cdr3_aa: CASSFFRGSLYEQYF
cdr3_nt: TGTGCCAGCAGCTTCTTCCGGGGATCCCTCTACGAGCAGTACTTC

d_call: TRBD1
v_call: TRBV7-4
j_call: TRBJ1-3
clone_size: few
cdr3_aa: CASSFPPQGITGNTIYF
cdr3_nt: TGTGCCAGCAGCTTCCCCCCACAGGGGATCACTGGAAACACCATATATTTT

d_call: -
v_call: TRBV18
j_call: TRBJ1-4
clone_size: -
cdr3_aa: CASFNEAATNEKLFF
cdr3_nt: TGTGCCAGCTTCAATGAGGCAGCAACTAATGAAAAACTGTTTTTT

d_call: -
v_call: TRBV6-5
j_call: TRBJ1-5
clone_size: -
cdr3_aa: CVSRRGGRGQPQHF
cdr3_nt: TGTGTCAGTAGGAGGGGGGGGCGAGGCCAGCCCCAGCATTTT

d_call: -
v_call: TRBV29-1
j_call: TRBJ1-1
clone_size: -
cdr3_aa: CSVVGTLQRNTEAFF
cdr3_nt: TGCAGCGTTGTTGGTACTCTCCAAAGGAACACTGAAGCTTTCTTT

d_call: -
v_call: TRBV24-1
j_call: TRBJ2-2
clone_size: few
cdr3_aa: CATTGSNTGELFF
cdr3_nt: TGTGCCACCACTGGCTCAAACACCGGGGAGCTGTTTTTT

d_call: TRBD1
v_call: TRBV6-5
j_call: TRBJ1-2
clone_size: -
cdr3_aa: CASSYNPTGVYGYTF
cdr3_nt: TGTGCCAGCAGTTACAATCCTACAGGGGTCTATGGCTACACCTTC

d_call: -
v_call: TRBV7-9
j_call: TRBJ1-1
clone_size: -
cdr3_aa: CASIEVEGNTEAFF
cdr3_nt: TGTGCCAGCATCGAGGTTGAGGGGAACACTGAAGCTTTCTTT

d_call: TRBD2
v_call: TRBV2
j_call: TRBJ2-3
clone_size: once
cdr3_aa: CASSGDGGGTDTQYF
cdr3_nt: TGTGCCAGCAGTGGGGACGGGGGGGGCACAGATACGCAGTATTTT

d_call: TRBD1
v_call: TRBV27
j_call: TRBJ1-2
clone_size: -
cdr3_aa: CASSSTRTGSPYGYTF
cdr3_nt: TGTGCCAGCAGTTCCACAAGGACAGGTAGCCCCTATGGCTACACCTTC

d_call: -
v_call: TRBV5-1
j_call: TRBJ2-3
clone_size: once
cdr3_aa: CASRGPGGTSTDTQYF
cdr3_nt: TGCGCCAGCAGGGGCCCGGGGGGCACATCCACAGATACGCAGTATTTT

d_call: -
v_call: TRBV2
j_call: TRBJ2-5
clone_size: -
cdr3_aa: CASSETEETQYF
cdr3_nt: TGTGCCAGCAGTGAAACAGAAGAGACCCAGTACTTC

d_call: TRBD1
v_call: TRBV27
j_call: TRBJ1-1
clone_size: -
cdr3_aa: CASSFHGGGSGAFF
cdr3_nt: TGTGCCAGCAGTTTCCATGGAGGGGGCTCAGGAGCTTTCTTT

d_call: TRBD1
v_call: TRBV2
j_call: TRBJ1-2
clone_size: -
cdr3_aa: CASSRDSMIGYTF
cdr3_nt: TGTGCCAGCAGCCGGGACAGTATGATCGGCTACACCTTC

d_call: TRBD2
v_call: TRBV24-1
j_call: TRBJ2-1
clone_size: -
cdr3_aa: CATSGSGGVYNEQFF
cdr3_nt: TGTGCCACCAGTGGAAGCGGGGGGGTGTACAATGAGCAGTTCTTC

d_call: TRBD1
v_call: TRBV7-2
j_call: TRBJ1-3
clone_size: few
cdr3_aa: CASTTTGTGNTIYF
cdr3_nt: TGTGCCAGCACCACGACAGGGACAGGAAACACCATATATTTT

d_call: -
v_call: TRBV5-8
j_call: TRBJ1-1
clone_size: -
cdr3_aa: CASSLTALNTEAFF
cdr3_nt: TGTGCCAGCAGCCTGACAGCCTTGAACACTGAAGCTTTCTTT

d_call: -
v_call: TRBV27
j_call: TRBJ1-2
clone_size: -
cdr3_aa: CATRPGYSNYGYTF
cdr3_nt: TGTGCCACCCGACCGGGGTATTCAAACTATGGCTACACCTTC

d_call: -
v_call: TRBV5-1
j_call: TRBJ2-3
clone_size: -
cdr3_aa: CASSGGNTDTQYF
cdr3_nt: TGCGCCAGCAGTGGGGGGAACACAGATACGCAGTATTTT

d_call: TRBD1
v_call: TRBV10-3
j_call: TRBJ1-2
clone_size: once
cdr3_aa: CAISEPHRGASDGYTF
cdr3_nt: TGTGCCATCAGTGAGCCGCACAGGGGGGCGTCGGATGGCTACACCTTC

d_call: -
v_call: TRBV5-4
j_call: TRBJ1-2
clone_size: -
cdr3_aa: CASSVRDYNYGYTF
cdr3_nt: TGTGCCAGCAGCGTCCGGGACTATAACTATGGCTACACCTTC

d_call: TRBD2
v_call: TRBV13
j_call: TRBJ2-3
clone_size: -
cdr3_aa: CASVRGSDTQYF
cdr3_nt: TGTGCCAGCGTGCGGGGGTCAGATACGCAGTATTTT

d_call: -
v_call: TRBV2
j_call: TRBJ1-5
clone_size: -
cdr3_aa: CASRVEAGVSQPQHF
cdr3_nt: TGTGCCAGCAGGGTCGAAGCGGGCGTCTCACAGCCCCAGCATTTT

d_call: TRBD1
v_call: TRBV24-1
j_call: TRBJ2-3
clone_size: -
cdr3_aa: CATSDSSPGQGTYTQYF
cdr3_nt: TGTGCCACCAGTGACTCCTCTCCGGGACAGGGGACTTATACGCAGTATTTT

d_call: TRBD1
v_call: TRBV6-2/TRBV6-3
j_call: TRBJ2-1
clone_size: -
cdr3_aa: CASSYSRQGRRNEQFF
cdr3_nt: TGTGCCAGCAGTTACTCAAGACAGGGTAGAAGGAATGAGCAGTTCTTC

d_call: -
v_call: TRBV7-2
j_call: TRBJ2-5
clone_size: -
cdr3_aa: CASSLARETQYF
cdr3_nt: TGTGCCAGCAGCTTAGCGCGGGAGACCCAGTACTTC

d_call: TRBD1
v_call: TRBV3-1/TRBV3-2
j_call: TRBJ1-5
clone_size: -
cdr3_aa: CASSQVKGTVINQPQHF
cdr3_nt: TGTGCCAGCAGCCAAGTAAAGGGGACAGTCATCAATCAGCCCCAGCATTTT

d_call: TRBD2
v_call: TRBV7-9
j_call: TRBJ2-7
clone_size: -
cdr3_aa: CASTRGGPYEQYF
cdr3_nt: TGTGCCAGCACCCGGGGGGGTCCCTACGAGCAGTACTTC

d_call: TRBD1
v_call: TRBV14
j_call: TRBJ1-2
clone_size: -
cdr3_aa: CASSQGTAMNYGYTF
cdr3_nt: TGTGCCAGCAGCCAGGGGACAGCGATGAACTATGGCTACACCTTC

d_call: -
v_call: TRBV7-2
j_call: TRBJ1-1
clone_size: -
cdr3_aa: CASSYRVTEAFF
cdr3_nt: TGTGCCAGCAGCTACAGGGTAACTGAAGCTTTCTTT

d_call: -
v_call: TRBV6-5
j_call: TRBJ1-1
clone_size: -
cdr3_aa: CASGSRGDTEAFF
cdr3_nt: TGTGCCAGCGGGTCCCGGGGAGACACTGAAGCTTTCTTT